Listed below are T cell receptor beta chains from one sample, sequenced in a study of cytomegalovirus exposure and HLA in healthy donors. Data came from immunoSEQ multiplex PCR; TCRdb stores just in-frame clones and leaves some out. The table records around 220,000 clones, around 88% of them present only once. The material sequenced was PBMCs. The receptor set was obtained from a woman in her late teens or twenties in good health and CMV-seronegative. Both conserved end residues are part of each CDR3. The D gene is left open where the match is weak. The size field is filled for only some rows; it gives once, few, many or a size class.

CDR3 protein: CASSQVTGGATSGREDTQYF
CDR3 DNA: TGCGCCAGCAGCCAGGTCACAGGCGGGGCGACTAGCGGGAGGGAGGATACGCAGTATTTT
V gene: TRBV4-1
D gene: TRBD2
clone size: once
J gene: TRBJ2-3

CDR3 protein: CASSAQLTNEKLFF
CDR3 DNA: TGTGCCAGCAGTGCTCAGTTGACTAATGAAAAACTGTTTTTT
V gene: TRBV2
D gene: -
clone size: -
J gene: TRBJ1-4

CDR3 protein: CASSQSSGRAYNEQFF
CDR3 DNA: TGCGCCAGCAGTCAATCGAGCGGGAGGGCCTACAATGAGCAGTTCTTC
V gene: TRBV23-1
D gene: TRBD2
clone size: once
J gene: TRBJ2-1

CDR3 protein: CASSSLDRAVRTDTQYF
CDR3 DNA: TGTGCCAGCAGTTCCCTGGACAGGGCAGTTCGGACAGATACGCAGTATTTT
V gene: TRBV28
D gene: TRBD1
clone size: -
J gene: TRBJ2-3

CDR3 protein: CASSFRQNTEAFF
CDR3 DNA: TGTGCCAGTAGTTTCCGACAGAACACTGAAGCTTTCTTT
V gene: TRBV19
D gene: -
clone size: -
J gene: TRBJ1-1

CDR3 protein: CASSRGGQSEKLFF
CDR3 DNA: TGTGCCAGCAGCCGGGGAGGGCAGTCCGAAAAACTGTTTTTT
V gene: TRBV11-2
D gene: -
clone size: -
J gene: TRBJ1-4

CDR3 protein: CASSLEAGVYTGELFF
CDR3 DNA: TGTGCCAGCAGCTTAGAGGCGGGAGTTTACACCGGGGAGCTGTTTTTT
V gene: TRBV11-3
D gene: TRBD2
clone size: -
J gene: TRBJ2-2

CDR3 protein: CASSELQGAIVPDTQYF
CDR3 DNA: TGTGCCAGCAGTGAACTCCAGGGGGCCATAGTTCCAGATACGCAGTATTTT
V gene: TRBV2
D gene: TRBD1
clone size: -
J gene: TRBJ2-3

CDR3 protein: CATRGTVNEKLFF
CDR3 DNA: TGTGCCACCAGGGGGACAGTGAATGAAAAACTGTTTTTT
V gene: TRBV6-1
D gene: TRBD1
clone size: once
J gene: TRBJ1-4

CDR3 protein: CASRGSGLDVVDEQFF
CDR3 DNA: TGTGCCAGTAGGGGCTCGGGACTAGATGTTGTTGATGAGCAGTTCTTC
V gene: TRBV19
D gene: TRBD2
clone size: -
J gene: TRBJ2-1

CDR3 protein: CASSLGDKSYEQYF
CDR3 DNA: TGTGCCAGCAGTTTAGGGGACAAGTCCTACGAGCAGTACTTC
V gene: TRBV27
D gene: -
clone size: -
J gene: TRBJ2-7

CDR3 protein: CASSEQGTTGELFF
CDR3 DNA: TGTGCCAGCAGCGAACAGGGGACCACCGGGGAGCTGTTTTTT
V gene: TRBV9
D gene: TRBD1
clone size: -
J gene: TRBJ2-2

CDR3 protein: CASSQIIGEQYF
CDR3 DNA: TGTGCCAGCAGCCAAATCATCGGCGAGCAGTACTTC
V gene: TRBV7-2
D gene: -
clone size: -
J gene: TRBJ2-7

CDR3 protein: CASSLAQGLGTDTQYF
CDR3 DNA: TGTGCCAGCAGCTTAGCGCAGGGCCTGGGCACAGATACGCAGTATTTT
V gene: TRBV7-9
D gene: -
clone size: -
J gene: TRBJ2-3

CDR3 protein: CASSLNNRDYIF
CDR3 DNA: TGTGCCAGCAGCTTAAATAACCGGGACTACATTTTC
V gene: TRBV7-6
D gene: TRBD2
clone size: -
J gene: TRBJ2-7

CDR3 protein: CASSLDWDRQSYYEQYF
CDR3 DNA: TGTGCCAGCAGCTTAGATTGGGACAGGCAGTCTTACTACGAGCAGTACTTC
V gene: TRBV7-9
D gene: TRBD1
clone size: -
J gene: TRBJ2-7